The present entry profiles one TCR beta chain with its context. Its antigen remains unknown. Both TCR beta VDJ combination and CDR3 sequence profiling were carried out. Genomic DNA was the template for this profiling. Each CDR3 protein is one row after TCRdb ran MiXCR on the reads. Of 200,000 or so distinct CDR3 sequences in the sample, over 55% were seen once. All patients picked for sequencing had shown, by flow cytometry, an expansion of CD8+CD57+ cells. This entry is derived from a study of CD8+CD57+ T cells in acquired aplastic anemia. V shed 0 bases and J shed 5 bases, with 9 bases lying between them. This CDR3 has 14 amino acids. From germline, CDR1 is KGHDR and CDR2 SFDVKD. Study-wide points: About 29 CD8+ CDR3 sequences occurred in both the patients and the controls.

The sequenced material came from sorted CD4+, CD8+, or CD8+CD57+ T cells (not recorded which) from PBMCs. This chain connects TRBV24-1 to TRBJ1-2; D perhaps matches TRBD1 (5 bases). The source of this sequence is a human donor with aplastic anemia. The DNA of the CDR3 is TGTGCCACCAGTGATTTGGAACAGGATTATGGCTACACCTTC. Amino acids: CATSDLEQDYGYTF.